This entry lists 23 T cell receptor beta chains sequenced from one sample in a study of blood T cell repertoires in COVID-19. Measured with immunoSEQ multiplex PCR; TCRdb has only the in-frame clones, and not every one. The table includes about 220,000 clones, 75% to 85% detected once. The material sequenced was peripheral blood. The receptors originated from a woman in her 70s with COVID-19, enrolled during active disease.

For the CDR3, the DNA is TGTGCCAGCAGAGACAGCTCCGGAAACACCATATATTTT. This sequence encodes CASRDSSGNTIYF. The chain carries TRBV2 and TRBJ1-3, with a weak D call TRBD1 (5 bases). The CDR3 is made up of 13 amino acids. Trimming took off 6 bases at V and 4 bases at J, with 10 bases between the two ends. The V gene's germline CDR1 is SNHLY and CDR2 FYNNEI.

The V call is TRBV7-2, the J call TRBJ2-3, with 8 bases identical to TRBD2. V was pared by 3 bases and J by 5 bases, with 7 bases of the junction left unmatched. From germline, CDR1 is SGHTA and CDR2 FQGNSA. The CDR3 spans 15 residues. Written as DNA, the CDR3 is TGTGCCAGCAGCTTTTACGGGGGGGCCGAAGATACGCAGTATTTT. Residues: CASSFYGGAEDTQYF.

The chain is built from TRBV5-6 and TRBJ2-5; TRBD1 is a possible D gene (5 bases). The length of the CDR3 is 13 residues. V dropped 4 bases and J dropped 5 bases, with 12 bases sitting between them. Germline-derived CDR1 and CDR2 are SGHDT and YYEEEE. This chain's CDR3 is CASSPTRQETQYF. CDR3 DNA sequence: TGTGCCAGCAGCCCGACCAGACAGGAGACCCAGTACTTC.

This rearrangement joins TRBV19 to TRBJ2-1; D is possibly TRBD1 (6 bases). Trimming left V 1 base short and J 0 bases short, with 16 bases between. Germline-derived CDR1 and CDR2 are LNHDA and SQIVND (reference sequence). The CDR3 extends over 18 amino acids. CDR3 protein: CASSIVPRTGSSYNEQFF. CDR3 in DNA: TGTGCCAGTAGTATAGTCCCAAGAACAGGGAGCTCCTACAATGAGCAGTTCTTC. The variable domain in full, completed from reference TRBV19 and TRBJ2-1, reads DGGITQSPKYLFRKEGQNVTLSCEQNLNHDAMYWYRQDPGQGLRLIYYSQIVNDFQKGDIAEGYSVSREKKESFPLTVTSAQKNPTAFYLCASSIVPRTGSSYNEQFFGPGTRLTVL.

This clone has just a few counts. CDR3 DNA: TGTGCCAGCAGCTTGTGGTCCCCGGGTAATCAGCCCCAGCATTTT. Translating it yields CASSLWSPGNQPQHF. V is TRBV5-6 and J is TRBJ1-5; D unclear. The CDR3 is 15 residues long. Germline CDR1 SGHDT, CDR2 YYEEEE. V lost 1 base to trimming and J lost 4 bases, with 12 bases between them.

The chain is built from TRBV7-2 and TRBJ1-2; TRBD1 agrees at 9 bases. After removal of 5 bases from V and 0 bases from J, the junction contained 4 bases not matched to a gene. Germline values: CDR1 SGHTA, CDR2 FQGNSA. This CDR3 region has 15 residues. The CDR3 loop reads CASSPQGATNYGYTF. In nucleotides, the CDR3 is TGTGCCAGCAGCCCACAGGGGGCAACTAACTATGGCTACACCTTC.

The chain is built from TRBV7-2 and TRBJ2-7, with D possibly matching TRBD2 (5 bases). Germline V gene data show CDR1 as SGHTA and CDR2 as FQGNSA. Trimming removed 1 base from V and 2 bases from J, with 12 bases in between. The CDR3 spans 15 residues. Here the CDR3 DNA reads TGTGCCAGCAGCTTAGGAGGGAGTCAACCCTACGAGCAGTACTTC. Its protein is CASSLGGSQPYEQYF.

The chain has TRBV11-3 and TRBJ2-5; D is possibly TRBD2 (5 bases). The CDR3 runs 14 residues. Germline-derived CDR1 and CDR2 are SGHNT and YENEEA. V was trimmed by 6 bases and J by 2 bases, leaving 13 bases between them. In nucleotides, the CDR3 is TGTGCCAGCAGTCGCCCGAGGGAGCAAGAGACCCAGTACTTC. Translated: CASSRPREQETQYF.

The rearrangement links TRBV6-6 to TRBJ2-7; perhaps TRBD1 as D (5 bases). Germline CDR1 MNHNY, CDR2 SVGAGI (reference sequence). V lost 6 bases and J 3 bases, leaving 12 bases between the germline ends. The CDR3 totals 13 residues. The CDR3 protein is CASRRDSFYEQYF. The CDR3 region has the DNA TGTGCCAGCAGAAGAGACAGTTTCTACGAGCAGTACTTC.

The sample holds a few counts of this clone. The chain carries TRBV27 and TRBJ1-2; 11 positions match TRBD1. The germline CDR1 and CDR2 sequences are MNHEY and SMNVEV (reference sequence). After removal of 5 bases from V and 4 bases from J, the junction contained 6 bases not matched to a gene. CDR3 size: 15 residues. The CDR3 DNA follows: TGTGCCAGCAGTCGGGGACAGGGGGGATTCTATGGCTACACCTTC. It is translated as CASSRGQGGFYGYTF.

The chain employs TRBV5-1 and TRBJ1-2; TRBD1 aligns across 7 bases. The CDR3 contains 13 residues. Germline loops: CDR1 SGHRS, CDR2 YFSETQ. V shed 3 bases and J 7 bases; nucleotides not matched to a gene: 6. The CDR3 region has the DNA TGCGCCAGCAGCTCGCAGGGGGTGGCTGGCTACACCTTC. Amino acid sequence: CASSSQGVAGYTF.

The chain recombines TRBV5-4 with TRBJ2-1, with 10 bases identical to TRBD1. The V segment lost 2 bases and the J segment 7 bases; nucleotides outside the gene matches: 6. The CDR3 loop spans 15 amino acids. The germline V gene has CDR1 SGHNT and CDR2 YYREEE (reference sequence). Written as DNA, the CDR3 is TGTGCCAGCAGCTTCCGACAGGGGGCTGAAAATGAGCAGTTCTTC. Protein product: CASSFRQGAENEQFF.

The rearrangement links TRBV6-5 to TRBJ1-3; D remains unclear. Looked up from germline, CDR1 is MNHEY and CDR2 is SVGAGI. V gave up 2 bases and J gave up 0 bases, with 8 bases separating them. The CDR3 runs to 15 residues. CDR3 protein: CASSYDAASGNTIYF. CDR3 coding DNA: TGTGCCAGCAGTTACGACGCGGCCTCTGGAAACACCATATATTTT.

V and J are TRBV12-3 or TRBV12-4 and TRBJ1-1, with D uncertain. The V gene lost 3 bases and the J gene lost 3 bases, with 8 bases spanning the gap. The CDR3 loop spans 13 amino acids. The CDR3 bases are TGTGCCAGCAGTTTTGGAGTCGACACTGAAGCTTTCTTT. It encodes CASSFGVDTEAFF.

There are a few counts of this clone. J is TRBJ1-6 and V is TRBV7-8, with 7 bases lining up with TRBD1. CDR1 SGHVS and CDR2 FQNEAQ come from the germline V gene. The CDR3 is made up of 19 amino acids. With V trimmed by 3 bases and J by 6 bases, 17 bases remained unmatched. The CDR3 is CASSFTYVLTGPSNSPLHF. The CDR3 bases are TGTGCCAGCAGCTTCACCTACGTTCTGACAGGGCCGAGTAATTCACCCCTCCACTTT.

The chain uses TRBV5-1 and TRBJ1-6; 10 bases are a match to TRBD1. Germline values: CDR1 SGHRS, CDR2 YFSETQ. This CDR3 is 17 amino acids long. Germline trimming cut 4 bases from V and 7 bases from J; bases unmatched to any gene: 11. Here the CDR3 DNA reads TGCGCCAGCAGCGGGGGGAACCCGGGACAGGGGAATTCACCCCTCCACTTT. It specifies CASSGGNPGQGNSPLHF.

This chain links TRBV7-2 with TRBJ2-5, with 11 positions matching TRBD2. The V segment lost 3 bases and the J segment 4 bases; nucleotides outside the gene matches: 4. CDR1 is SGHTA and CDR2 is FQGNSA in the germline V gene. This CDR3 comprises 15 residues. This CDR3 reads CASSFSGGAGETQYF. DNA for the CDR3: TGTGCCAGCAGCTTTAGCGGGGGGGCTGGAGAGACCCAGTACTTC.

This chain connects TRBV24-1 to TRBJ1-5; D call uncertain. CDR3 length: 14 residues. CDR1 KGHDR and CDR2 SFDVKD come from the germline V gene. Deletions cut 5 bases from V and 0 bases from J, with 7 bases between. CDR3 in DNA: TGTGCCACCAGTGGCCTATCTAGCAATCAGCCCCAGCATTTT. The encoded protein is CATSGLSSNQPQHF.

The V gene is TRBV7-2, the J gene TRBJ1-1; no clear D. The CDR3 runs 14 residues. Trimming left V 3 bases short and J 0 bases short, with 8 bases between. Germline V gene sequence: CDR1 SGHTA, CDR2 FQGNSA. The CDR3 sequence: CASSFGWVNTEAFF. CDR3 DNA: TGTGCCAGCAGCTTCGGGTGGGTGAACACTGAAGCTTTCTTT.

CDR3: CSVEGINRGYGGYTF. In DNA form, the CDR3 reads TGCAGCGTTGAAGGTATCAACAGGGGTTATGGGGGCTACACCTTC. The chain uses TRBV29-1 and TRBJ1-2, with 7 bases matching TRBD1. The germline V gene has CDR1 SQVTM and CDR2 ANQGSEA. V lost 1 base and J lost 8; bases outside the gene matches: 13. The CDR3 totals 15 residues.

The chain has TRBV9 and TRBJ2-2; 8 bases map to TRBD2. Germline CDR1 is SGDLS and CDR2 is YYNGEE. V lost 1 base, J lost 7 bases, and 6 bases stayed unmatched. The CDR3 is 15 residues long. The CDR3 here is CASSVQVAGNGELFF. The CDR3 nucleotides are TGTGCCAGCAGCGTACAAGTAGCGGGAAACGGGGAGCTGTTTTTT.

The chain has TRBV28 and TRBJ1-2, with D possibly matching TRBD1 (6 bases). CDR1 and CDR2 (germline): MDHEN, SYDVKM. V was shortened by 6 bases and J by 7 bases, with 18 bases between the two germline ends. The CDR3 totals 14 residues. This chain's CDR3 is CASSLTTGLGGYTF. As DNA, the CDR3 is TGTGCCAGCAGCCTAACAACAGGGTTGGGTGGCTACACCTTC.

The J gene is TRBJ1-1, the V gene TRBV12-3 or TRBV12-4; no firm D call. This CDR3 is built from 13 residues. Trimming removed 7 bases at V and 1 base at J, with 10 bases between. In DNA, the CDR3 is TGTGCCAGCACTGAGAGGGCGAACACTGAAGCTTTCTTT. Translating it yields CASTERANTEAFF.